This is a list of T cell receptor beta chains from one sample in a study of response to subunit inactivated influenza vaccine. Each CDR3 protein is one row after TCRdb ran MiXCR on the RT-PCR reads. The repertoire holds about 800,000 distinct CDR3 sequences, with 21% as singletons. This specimen consisted of PBMCs from blood, obtained less than 6 days after vaccination. Receptors were obtained from a middle-aged man who received an inactivated influenza vaccine. Each CDR3 is given with its conserved first and last residue. The size of a clone is reported for some rows only, either as once, few or many, or as a class for expanded clones.

>.|TRBJ2-3|TRBV7-3
CASSLLAGADTQYF
>.|TRBJ2-1|TRBV29-1
CSVAVASGRYNEQFF
>.|TRBJ2-4|TRBV5-1
CASSLDGGPGNIQYF
>.|TRBJ2-7|TRBV7-6
CASSSVSGSSYEQYF
>few|TRBJ2-5|TRBV2
CASSEDGAAQETQYF
>many|TRBJ1-5|TRBV12-3/TRBV12-4
CASSLYSNQPQHF
>many|TRBJ2-7|TRBV20-1
CSAQIVHEQYF
>.|TRBJ2-3|TRBV5-1
CASRRRDRPPTDTQYF
>few|TRBJ2-5|TRBV20-1
CSASGSLWSQYF
>many|TRBJ1-1|TRBV12-3/TRBV12-4
CASSTGAATEAFF
>.|TRBJ2-1|TRBV5-1
CASSDGGRSYNEQFF
>.|TRBJ2-2|TRBV4-1
CASSHRGGGTGELFF
>.|TRBJ1-2|TRBV7-9
CASSFHSVGDGYTF
>few|TRBJ2-3|TRBV15
CATSSRGMSTDTQYF
>once|TRBJ2-7|TRBV7-2
CASSLSPEGRGQYF
>many|TRBJ2-4|TRBV7-2
CASSPDRVQNIQYF
>many|TRBJ2-7|TRBV7-8
CASSTDRGAEQYF
>.|TRBJ2-7|TRBV5-1
CASSQGLYEQYF
>.|TRBJ2-1|TRBV6-1
CASSTGTAIYNEQFF
>few|TRBJ2-7|TRBV20-1
CSARRSADYEQYF
>few|TRBJ1-2|TRBV7-9
CASSLGSPSREDGYTF
>.|TRBJ2-1|TRBV6-5
CASSYNGPSYNEQFF
>.|TRBJ2-4|TRBV12-3/TRBV12-4
CASKDGTAKNIQYF
>.|TRBJ2-4|TRBV4-2
CASSQTGVNIQYF
>few|TRBJ2-2|TRBV5-1
CASSLRVDTGELFF
>few|TRBJ2-5|TRBV20-1
CSAFPGLQETQYF
>.|TRBJ2-7|TRBV10-3
CAISGTGFTYEQYF
>few|TRBJ2-7|TRBV18
CASSLGDSGPYEQYF
>few|TRBJ1-1|TRBV5-1
CASSFRRGRTEAFF
>many|TRBJ2-5|TRBV10-2
CASSRTDQETQYF
>.|TRBJ2-1|TRBV7-2
CASSLRVVVEQFF
>few|TRBJ2-3|TRBV12-3/TRBV12-4
CASSPGSSGGTDTQYF
>few|TRBJ2-7|TRBV28
CASSAGGRSSYEQYF
>few|TRBJ2-2|TRBV5-1
CASSLATHYTGELFF
>few|TRBJ2-7|TRBV27
CASARDPEAYEQYF
>.|TRBJ1-5|TRBV20-1
CSARSRGKWDQPQHF
>.|TRBJ2-3|TRBV24-1
CATSGRQGATDTQYF
>.|TRBJ2-7|TRBV6-1
CASSPLSGVLGEQYF
>.|TRBJ2-7|TRBV28
CASRTATDSYEQYF
>.|TRBJ2-7|TRBV5-1
CASSLVRTGGDEQYF
>few|TRBJ2-2|TRBV4-3
CASSKSTQRGSTGELFF
>many|TRBJ2-3|TRBV5-6
CASSSRRSTDTQYF
>few|TRBJ1-2|TRBV20-1
CSARGARGPLNYGYTF
>.|TRBJ2-1|TRBV20-1
CSARRGCSYNEQFF
>few|TRBJ2-2|TRBV12-3/TRBV12-4
CASTRKEDVSGELFF
>few|TRBJ1-1|TRBV29-1
CSVLWGAEAFF
>.|TRBJ1-5|TRBV29-1
CSVQLTQGDQPQHF
>.|TRBJ2-6|TRBV2
CASSDVGGAGANVLTF
>.|TRBJ1-5|TRBV20-1
CSARGSRTGGGNQPQHF
>.|TRBJ2-3|TRBV9
CASSSEGVSTDTQYF
>.|TRBJ2-1|TRBV7-9
CASSFQGTQEFF
>.|TRBJ2-5|TRBV5-1
CASTGRQETQYF
>.|TRBJ1-1|TRBV4-3
CASSHSDSYTEAFF
>.|TRBJ2-7|TRBV7-8
CASSLGGVPAFLYEQYF
>.|TRBJ2-5|TRBV29-1
CSVALSQETQYF
>few|TRBJ2-6|TRBV24-1
CATSDSSWTVNSGANVLTF
>many|TRBJ2-7|TRBV20-1
CSARPTVSYEQYF
>few|TRBJ2-3|TRBV4-3
CASSPGIREADTQYF
>few|TRBJ2-1|TRBV20-1
CSATQLAGHLNEQFF